A selection of T cell receptor beta chains follows, all from one sample in a study of blood T cell repertoires in COVID-19. Here immunoSEQ multiplex PCR was the method, and the copy in TCRdb shows in-frame clones only, minus some. The repertoire holds about 120,000 clones, 83% seen once, with over 2% in the top ten. Sequenced: peripheral blood. These receptors originate from a young man with acute or convalescent COVID-19. Each CDR3 is given without its conserved first and last residue. The order of the fields is CDR3 protein, V gene.

CDR3aa: ASSLAPELAGRETQY
v_gene: TRBV5-1

CDR3aa: ASSMEDRRTPLH
v_gene: TRBV7-8

CDR3aa: ASSGTSNEQF
v_gene: TRBV27

CDR3aa: ASSQGGLTPNQPQH
v_gene: TRBV4-1

CDR3aa: ASSQSSGGQGLPNYGYT
v_gene: TRBV4-1

CDR3aa: ASSAPGGVSGELF
v_gene: TRBV9

CDR3aa: ASSFWQNTEAF
v_gene: TRBV5-6

CDR3aa: ASSLLAGGPKDTQY
v_gene: TRBV7-9

CDR3aa: ASTPGTGRGDTQY
v_gene: TRBV5-8

CDR3aa: ASSQSLAGAYEQY
v_gene: TRBV3-1/TRBV3-2

CDR3aa: AISEYSDHNEQF
v_gene: TRBV10-3

CDR3aa: ASSRTGMSNQPQH
v_gene: TRBV9

CDR3aa: ASTDRGSGNTIY
v_gene: TRBV19

CDR3aa: ASSRTSGANVLT
v_gene: TRBV7-9

CDR3aa: ASSYFSGDPDTQY
v_gene: TRBV6-5

CDR3aa: ASRNQGPSTEAF
v_gene: TRBV7-9

CDR3aa: ASRLTGGGTEAF
v_gene: TRBV27

CDR3aa: ASSYTSFNEQF
v_gene: TRBV6-5

CDR3aa: AISETGTKETQY
v_gene: TRBV10-3

CDR3aa: ASSQLRGDRGALH
v_gene: TRBV4-2

CDR3aa: ASSQDRGTGANVLT
v_gene: TRBV4-1

CDR3aa: ASSVVESTGELF
v_gene: TRBV9

CDR3aa: ASSVAGSGGYNEQF
v_gene: TRBV9

CDR3aa: ASGQGQGKGNEQF
v_gene: TRBV12-5

CDR3aa: AISPGQILPDTQY
v_gene: TRBV10-3

CDR3aa: ASSVDYAGTGITDTQY
v_gene: TRBV9

CDR3aa: ASSVPQGHEQF
v_gene: TRBV12-3/TRBV12-4

CDR3aa: AISALGVAGARRDIQY
v_gene: TRBV10-3

CDR3aa: ASSSPTGSVAKNIQY
v_gene: TRBV27

CDR3aa: ASRRPGLYSPLH
v_gene: TRBV28

CDR3aa: ASSFSLHYNEQF
v_gene: TRBV7-9

CDR3aa: ASSEWAAAGELF
v_gene: TRBV25-1

CDR3aa: ASSAQQGQGDGYT
v_gene: TRBV7-9

CDR3aa: ASSFSLNEQF
v_gene: TRBV12-3/TRBV12-4

CDR3aa: AWTHTGGGYT
v_gene: TRBV30

CDR3aa: ASSEYETGNTGELF
v_gene: TRBV25-1

CDR3aa: ASSEQGDEQF
v_gene: TRBV6-1

CDR3aa: ASKVDRGFQETQY
v_gene: TRBV27

CDR3aa: ASSLLQGSNQPQH
v_gene: TRBV27

CDR3aa: ASNAPGLAGGGNEQF
v_gene: TRBV19

CDR3aa: ASSFPGTEAF
v_gene: TRBV6-5

CDR3aa: ASSAAGGANVLT
v_gene: TRBV6-2/TRBV6-3

CDR3aa: ASSSGGMNTGELF
v_gene: TRBV6-5